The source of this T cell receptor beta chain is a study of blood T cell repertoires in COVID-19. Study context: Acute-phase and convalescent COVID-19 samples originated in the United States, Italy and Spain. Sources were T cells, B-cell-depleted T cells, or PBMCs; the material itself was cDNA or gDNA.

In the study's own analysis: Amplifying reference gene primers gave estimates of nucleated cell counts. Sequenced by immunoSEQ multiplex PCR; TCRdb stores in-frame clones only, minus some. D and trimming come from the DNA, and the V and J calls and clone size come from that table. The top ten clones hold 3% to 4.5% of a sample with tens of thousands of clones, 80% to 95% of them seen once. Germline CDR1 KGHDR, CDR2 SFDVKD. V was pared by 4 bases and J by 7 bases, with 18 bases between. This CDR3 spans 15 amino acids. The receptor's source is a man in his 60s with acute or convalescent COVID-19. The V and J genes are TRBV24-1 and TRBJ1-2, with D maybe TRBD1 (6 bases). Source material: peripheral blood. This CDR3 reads CATSDETQGLGGYTF. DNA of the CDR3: TGTGCCACCAGTGACGAAACACAGGGATTGGGTGGCTACACCTTC.